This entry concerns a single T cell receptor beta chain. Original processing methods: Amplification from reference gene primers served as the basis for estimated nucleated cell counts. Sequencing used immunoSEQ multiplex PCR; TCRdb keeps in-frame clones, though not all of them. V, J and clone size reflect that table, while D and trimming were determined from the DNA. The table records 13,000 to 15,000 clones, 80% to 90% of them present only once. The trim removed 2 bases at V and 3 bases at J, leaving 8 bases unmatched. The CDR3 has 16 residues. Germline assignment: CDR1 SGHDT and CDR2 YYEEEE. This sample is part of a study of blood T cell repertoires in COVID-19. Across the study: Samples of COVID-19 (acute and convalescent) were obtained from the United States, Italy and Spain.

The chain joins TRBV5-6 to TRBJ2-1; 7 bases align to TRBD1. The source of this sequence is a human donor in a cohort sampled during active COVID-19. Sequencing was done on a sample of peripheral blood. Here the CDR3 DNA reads TGTGCCAGCAGCTTAGCCGGGACAGAGAGCTACAATGAGCAGTTCTTC. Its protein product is CASSLAGTESYNEQFF.